This record looks at one TCR beta chain sequence and its context. The data stem from a study of shared clonotypes between healthy human individuals. Clones were sequenced by immunoSEQ multiplex PCR, and TCRdb holds only the in-frame ones, with some missing. The table shows some 1.4 million clones, with around 95% occurring only once. The CDR3 sequence is 16 residues long. Germline loops: CDR1 KGHSH, CDR2 LQKENI. Trimming removed 2 bases from V and 0 bases from J, with 13 bases in between. The gene calls are TRBV18 and TRBJ1-1, with a possible D match to TRBD1 (5 bases). The clonotype originates from a man aged 25 to 45 in good health. Sequences were obtained from naive CD4+ T cells sorted from blood. Subset: CD45RA+ positively selected. CDR3 sequence (DNA): TGTGCCAGCTCACCAGTCGCAGGGCGCATGAACACTGAAGCTTTCTTT. Its protein product is CASSPVAGRMNTEAFF.